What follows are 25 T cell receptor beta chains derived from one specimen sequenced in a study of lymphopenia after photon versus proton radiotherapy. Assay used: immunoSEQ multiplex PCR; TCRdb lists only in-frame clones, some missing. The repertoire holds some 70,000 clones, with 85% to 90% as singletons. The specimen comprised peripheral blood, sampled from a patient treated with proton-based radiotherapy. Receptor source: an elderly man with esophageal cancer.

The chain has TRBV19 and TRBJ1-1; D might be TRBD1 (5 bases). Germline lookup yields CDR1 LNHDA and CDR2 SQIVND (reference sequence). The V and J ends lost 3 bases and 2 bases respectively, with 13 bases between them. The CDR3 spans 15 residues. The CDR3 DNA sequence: TGTGCCAGTAGTATGTCTTGGGGCTACAACACTGAAGCTTTCTTT. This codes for CASSMSWGYNTEAFF.

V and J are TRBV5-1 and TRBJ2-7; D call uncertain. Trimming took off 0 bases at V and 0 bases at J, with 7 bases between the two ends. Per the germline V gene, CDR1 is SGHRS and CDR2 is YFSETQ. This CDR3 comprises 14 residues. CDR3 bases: TGCGCCAGCAGCTTGGACGCCGCCTCCTACGAGCAGTACTTC. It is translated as CASSLDAASYEQYF.

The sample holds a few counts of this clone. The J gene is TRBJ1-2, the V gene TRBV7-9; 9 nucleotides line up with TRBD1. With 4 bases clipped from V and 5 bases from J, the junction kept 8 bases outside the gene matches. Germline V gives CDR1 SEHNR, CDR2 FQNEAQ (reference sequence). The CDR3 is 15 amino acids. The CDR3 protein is CASSWTGAARYGYTF. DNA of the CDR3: TGTGCCAGCAGCTGGACAGGGGCGGCGAGGTATGGCTACACCTTC.

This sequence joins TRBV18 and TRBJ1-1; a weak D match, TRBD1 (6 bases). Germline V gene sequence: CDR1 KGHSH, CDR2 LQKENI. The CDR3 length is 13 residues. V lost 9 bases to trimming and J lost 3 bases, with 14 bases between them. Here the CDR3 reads CASSREGDTEAFF. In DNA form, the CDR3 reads TGTGCCAGTAGCAGGGAGGGGGACACTGAAGCTTTCTTT. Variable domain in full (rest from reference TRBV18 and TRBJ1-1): NAGVMQNPRHLVRRRGQEARLRCSPMKGHSHVYWYRQLPEEGLKFMVYLQKENIIDESGMPKERFSAEFPKEGPSILRIQQVVRGDSAAYFCASSREGDTEAFFGQGTRLTVV.

In DNA, the CDR3 is TGTGCCAGCAGTTACTATACAGGGGAAGATCCGAATGAGCAGTTCTTC. Translating it yields CASSYYTGEDPNEQFF. The chain has TRBV6-5 and TRBJ2-1; 7 bases align to TRBD1. Trimming cost V 1 base and J 7 bases; bases outside gene matches: 10. The CDR3 length is 16 residues. Germline V lookup: CDR1 MNHEY, CDR2 SVGAGI.

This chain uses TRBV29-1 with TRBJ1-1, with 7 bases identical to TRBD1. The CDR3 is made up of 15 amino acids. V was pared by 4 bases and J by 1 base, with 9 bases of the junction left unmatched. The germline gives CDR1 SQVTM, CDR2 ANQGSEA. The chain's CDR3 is CSVVWSGGKNTEAFF. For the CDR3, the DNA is TGCAGCGTTGTGTGGTCAGGGGGAAAGAACACTGAAGCTTTCTTT.

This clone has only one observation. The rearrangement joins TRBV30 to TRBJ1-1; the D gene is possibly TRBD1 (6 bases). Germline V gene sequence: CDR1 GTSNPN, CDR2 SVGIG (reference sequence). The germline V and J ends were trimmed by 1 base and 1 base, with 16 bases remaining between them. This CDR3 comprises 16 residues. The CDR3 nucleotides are TGTGCCTGGAGTGCAAAGGGCAGGGGCAGGAACACTGAAGCTTTCTTT. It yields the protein CAWSAKGRGRNTEAFF.

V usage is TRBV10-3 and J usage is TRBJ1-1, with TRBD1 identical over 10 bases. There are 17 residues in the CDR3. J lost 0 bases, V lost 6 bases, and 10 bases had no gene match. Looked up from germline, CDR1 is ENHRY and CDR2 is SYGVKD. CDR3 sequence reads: CAIRPGQGLGMNTEAFF. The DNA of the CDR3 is TGTGCCATCAGGCCGGGACAGGGGTTGGGGATGAACACTGAAGCTTTCTTT.

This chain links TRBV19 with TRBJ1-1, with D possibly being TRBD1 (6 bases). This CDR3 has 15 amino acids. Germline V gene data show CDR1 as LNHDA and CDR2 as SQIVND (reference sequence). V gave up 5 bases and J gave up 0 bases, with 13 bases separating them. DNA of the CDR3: TGTGCCAGTAGTCCCCGGACAGTAATGAACACTGAAGCTTTCTTT. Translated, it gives CASSPRTVMNTEAFF.

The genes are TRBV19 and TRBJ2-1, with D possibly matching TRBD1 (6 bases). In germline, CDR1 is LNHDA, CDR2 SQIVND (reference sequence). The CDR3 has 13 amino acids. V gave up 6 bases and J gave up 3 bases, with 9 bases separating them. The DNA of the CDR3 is TGTGCCAGTAGAGAGGACAGCTACAATGAGCAGTTCTTC. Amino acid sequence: CASREDSYNEQFF.

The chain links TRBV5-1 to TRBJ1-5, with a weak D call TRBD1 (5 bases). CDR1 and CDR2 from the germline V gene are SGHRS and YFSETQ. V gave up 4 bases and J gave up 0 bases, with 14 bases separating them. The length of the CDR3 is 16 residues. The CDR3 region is CASSKTGPYSNQPQHF. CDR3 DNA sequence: TGCGCCAGCAGCAAAACAGGACCGTATAGCAATCAGCCCCAGCATTTT.

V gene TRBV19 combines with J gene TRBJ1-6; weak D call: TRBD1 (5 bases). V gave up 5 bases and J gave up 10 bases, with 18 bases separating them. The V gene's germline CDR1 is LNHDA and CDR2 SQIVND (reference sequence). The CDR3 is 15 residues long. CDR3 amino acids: CASSSRDPGKSPLHF. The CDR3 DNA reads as TGTGCCAGTAGTTCCCGGGACCCTGGGAAATCACCCCTCCACTTT.

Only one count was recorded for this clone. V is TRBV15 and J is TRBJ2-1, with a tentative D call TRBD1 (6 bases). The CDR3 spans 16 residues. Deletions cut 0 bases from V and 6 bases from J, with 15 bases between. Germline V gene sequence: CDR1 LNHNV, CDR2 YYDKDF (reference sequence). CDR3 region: CATSRDGFAGVNEQFF. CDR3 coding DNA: TGTGCCACCAGCAGAGATGGCTTCGCAGGGGTCAATGAGCAGTTCTTC.

The chain's CDR3 is CASKSRQGYERQYF. The CDR3 DNA sequence: TGTGCCAGCAAGTCGCGACAGGGTTACGAGAGGCAGTACTTC. This chain connects TRBV27 to TRBJ2-7; TRBD1 aligns across 7 bases. The CDR3 runs to 14 residues. The V gene end was trimmed by 7 bases and the J gene end by 9 bases; junction bases not matched to a gene: 15. Germline CDR1 MNHEY, CDR2 SMNVEV (reference sequence).

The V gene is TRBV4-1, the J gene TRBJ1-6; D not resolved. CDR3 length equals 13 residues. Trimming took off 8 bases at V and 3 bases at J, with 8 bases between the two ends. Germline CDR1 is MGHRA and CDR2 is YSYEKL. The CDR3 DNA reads TGCGCCAGCGGAGACAACTATAATTCACCCCTCCACTTT. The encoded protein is CASGDNYNSPLHF.

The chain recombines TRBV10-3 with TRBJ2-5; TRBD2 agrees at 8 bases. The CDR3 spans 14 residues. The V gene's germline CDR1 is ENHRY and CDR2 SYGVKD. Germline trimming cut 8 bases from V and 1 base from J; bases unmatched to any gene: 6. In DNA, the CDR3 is TGTGCCATCGGAGCCAGCGGGAGCCAAGAGACCCAGTACTTC. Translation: CAIGASGSQETQYF.

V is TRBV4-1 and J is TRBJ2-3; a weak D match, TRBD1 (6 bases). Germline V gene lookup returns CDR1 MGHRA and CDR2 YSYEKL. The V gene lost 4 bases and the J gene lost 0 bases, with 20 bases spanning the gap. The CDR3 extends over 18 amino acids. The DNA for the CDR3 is TGCGCCAGCAGCCTCCGAACCCTACAGGGCACGAGCACAGATACGCAGTATTTT. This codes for CASSLRTLQGTSTDTQYF.

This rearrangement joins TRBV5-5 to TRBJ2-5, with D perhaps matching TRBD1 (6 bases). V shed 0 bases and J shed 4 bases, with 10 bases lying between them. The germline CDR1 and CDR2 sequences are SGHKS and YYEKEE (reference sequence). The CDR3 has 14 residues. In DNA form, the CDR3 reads TGTGCCAGCAGCTTGGCAGGGGTCGTAGAGACCCAGTACTTC. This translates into CASSLAGVVETQYF.

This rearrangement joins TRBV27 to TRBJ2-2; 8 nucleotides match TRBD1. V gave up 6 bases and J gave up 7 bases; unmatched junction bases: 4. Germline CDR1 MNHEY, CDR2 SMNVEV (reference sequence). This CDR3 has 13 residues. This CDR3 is CASSYGTGGELFF. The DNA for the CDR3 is TGTGCCAGCAGCTACGGGACAGGCGGGGAGCTGTTTTTT.

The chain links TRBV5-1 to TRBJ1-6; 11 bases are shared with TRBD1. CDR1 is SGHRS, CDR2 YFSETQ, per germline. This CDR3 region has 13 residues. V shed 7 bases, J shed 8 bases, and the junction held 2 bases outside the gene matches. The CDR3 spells CASRDRGYSPLHF. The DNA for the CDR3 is TGCGCCAGCCGGGACAGGGGGTATTCACCCCTCCACTTT.

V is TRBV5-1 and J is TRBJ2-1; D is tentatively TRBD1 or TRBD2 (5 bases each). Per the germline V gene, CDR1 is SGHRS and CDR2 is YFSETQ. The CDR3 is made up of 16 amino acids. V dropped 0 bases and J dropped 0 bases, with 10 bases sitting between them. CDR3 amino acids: CASSLGWGTSYNEQFF. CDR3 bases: TGCGCCAGCAGCTTGGGGTGGGGGACCTCCTACAATGAGCAGTTCTTC.

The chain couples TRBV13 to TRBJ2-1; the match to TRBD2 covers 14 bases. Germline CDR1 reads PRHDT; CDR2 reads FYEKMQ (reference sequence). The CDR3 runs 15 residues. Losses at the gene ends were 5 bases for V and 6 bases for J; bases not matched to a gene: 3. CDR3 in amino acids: CASSRGTSGSNEQFF. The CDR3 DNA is TGTGCCAGCAGCCGTGGGACTAGCGGGAGCAATGAGCAGTTCTTC.

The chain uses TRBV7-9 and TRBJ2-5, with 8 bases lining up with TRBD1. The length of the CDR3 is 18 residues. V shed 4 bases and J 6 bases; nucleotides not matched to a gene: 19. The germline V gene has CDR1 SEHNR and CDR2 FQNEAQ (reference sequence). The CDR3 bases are TGTGCCAGCAGCTCATTCAGGGGTTTACAGGGGGGCGGACAGACCCAGTACTTC. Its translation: CASSSFRGLQGGGQTQYF.

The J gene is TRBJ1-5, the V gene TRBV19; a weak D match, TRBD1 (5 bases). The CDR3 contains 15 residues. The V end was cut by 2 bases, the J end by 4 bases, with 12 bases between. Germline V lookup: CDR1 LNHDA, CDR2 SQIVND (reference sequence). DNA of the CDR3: TGTGCCAGTAGTATAATGGGGGGTCGGAATCAGCCCCAGCATTTT. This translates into CASSIMGGRNQPQHF.

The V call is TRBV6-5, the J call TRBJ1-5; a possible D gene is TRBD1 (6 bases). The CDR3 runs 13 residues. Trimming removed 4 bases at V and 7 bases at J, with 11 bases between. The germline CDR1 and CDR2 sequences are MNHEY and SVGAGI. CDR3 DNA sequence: TGTGCCAGCAGTTCGGGGGCCGGGCAGCCCCAGCATTTT. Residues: CASSSGAGQPQHF.